The clone carrying this T cell receptor (beta chain) was seen only a few times. This sample was taken from a study of human T cells and chemical hapten exposure. Whole-study context: Mainly, slight library volume differences in the pool made TCR yields vary.

Time point noted: patch test 2, 6 weeks after DPC sensitization. Noted treatment: therapeutic diphenylcyclopropenone sensitization with weekly scalp DPC. Blood, whole and unfractionated, served as the source for total RNA extraction. The V segment lost 4 bases and the J segment 7 bases; nucleotides outside the gene matches: 7. The CDR3 is 13 amino acids. MiXCR was run by TCRdb on the RACE reads, yielding one entry per CDR3 protein. The data contain about 70,000 distinct CDR3 sequences, 8.5% of them singletons. The source was whole blood, collected in connection with sensitization to the hapten diphenylcyclopropenone (DPC). The origin of this receptor is a woman aged 50 to 60 with alopecia areata. Some clones in this sample may be carry-over from other donors' samples. The chain uses TRBV12-3 or TRBV12-4 and TRBJ2-7; 7 bases agree with TRBD2. CDR3 nucleotide sequence: TGTGCCAGCAGTTGGGGACTACTACGGGAGCAGTACTTC. As protein: CASSWGLLREQYF.